The 31 T cell receptor beta chains given below trace back to one sample, sequenced in a study of control samples from healthy donors and cancer patients. TCRdb's copy holds only in-frame clones and misses some; the assay was immunoSEQ multiplex PCR. The table lists about 85,000 clones, approximately 91% of them singletons. Sequenced sample: blood. The receptors come from a woman aged 55-69 years in good health.

Points on this clone: Other nucleotide sequences in the sample specify the same CDR3. V usage is TRBV2 and J usage is TRBJ2-3; unclear D gene. Germline V gene lookup returns CDR1 SNHLY and CDR2 FYNNEI. The CDR3 extends over 13 amino acids. Trimming left V 0 bases short and J 6 bases short, with 7 bases between. CDR3 bases: TGTGCCAGCAGTGAAGCGAGGTCGGATACGCAGTATTTT. It yields the protein CASSEARSDTQYF.

V usage is TRBV7-6 and J usage is TRBJ1-3; D perhaps matches TRBD1 (5 bases). Trimming removed 0 bases from V and 4 bases from J, with 16 bases in between. The CDR3 is made up of 17 amino acids. From germline, CDR1 is SGHVS and CDR2 FNYEAQ. The CDR3 loop reads CASSLAQDTGKGNTIYF. CDR3 nucleotides: TGTGCCAGCAGCTTAGCGCAGGACACGGGAAAAGGAAACACCATATATTTT.

J is TRBJ2-5 and V is TRBV5-1, with D uncertain. The V gene lost 0 bases and the J gene lost 3 bases, with 0 bases spanning the gap. The germline gives CDR1 SGHRS, CDR2 YFSETQ. The CDR3 is 11 amino acids. The DNA for the CDR3 is TGCGCCAGCAGCTTGGAAGAGACCCAGTACTTC. Its protein is CASSLEETQYF.

This chain links TRBV30 with TRBJ1-3; D not certain. Germline V gene sequence: CDR1 GTSNPN, CDR2 SVGIG (reference sequence). V shed 4 bases and J shed 2 bases, with 9 bases lying between them. The CDR3 sequence is 13 residues long. In DNA, the CDR3 is TGTGCCTGGAACCGGGAGGCTGGAAACACCATATATTTT. Its protein product is CAWNREAGNTIYF.

This chain links TRBV19 with TRBJ2-1; possible D gene TRBD1, 7 bases. Trimming shortened V by 3 bases and J by 4 bases, and 13 bases separated the two germline ends. Germline CDR1 is LNHDA and CDR2 is SQIVND (reference sequence). CDR3 size: 15 residues. CDR3 DNA sequence: TGTGCCAGTAGTATCAGGGGGGACTCTTACAATGAGCAGTTCTTC. It specifies CASSIRGDSYNEQFF.

The chain employs TRBV19 and TRBJ2-2; possible D gene TRBD2, 6 bases. Per the germline V gene, CDR1 is LNHDA and CDR2 is SQIVND (reference sequence). CDR3 length: 16 residues. The V gene lost 4 bases and the J gene lost 4 bases, with 16 bases spanning the gap. The CDR3, as DNA: TGTGCCAGTAGTACCCCTTTGGGACTTCCCACCGGGGAGCTGTTTTTT. Translation: CASSTPLGLPTGELFF.

The rearrangement uses TRBV9 and TRBJ2-5; 7 positions match TRBD2. The germline V gene encodes CDR1 SGDLS and CDR2 YYNGEE. This CDR3 is 15 amino acids long. Unmatched junction bases numbered 16, after V lost 4 bases and J lost 10 bases. The CDR3 nucleotides read TGTGCCAGCAGCCCCTTCGGCGGGGGTATTTCTAGCCAGTACTTC. Protein: CASSPFGGGISSQYF.

The chain couples TRBV5-1 to TRBJ2-5, with D perhaps matching TRBD1 (6 bases). CDR1 and CDR2 (germline): SGHRS, YFSETQ. CDR3 size: 14 residues. V was cut by 2 bases and J by 1 base, with 9 bases left in between. The CDR3 loop is CASSLQGPQETQYF. In nucleotides, the CDR3 is TGCGCCAGCAGCTTACAGGGACCCCAAGAGACCCAGTACTTC.

This chain connects TRBV7-6 to TRBJ1-4, with 7 bases that match TRBD1. The CDR3 is 15 amino acids. V lost 5 bases, J lost 5 bases, and 8 bases stayed unmatched. CDR1 and CDR2 from the germline V gene are SGHVS and FNYEAQ. The CDR3 DNA is TGTGCCAGCAGCAGATCGGGACAGCCAAATGAAAAACTGTTTTTT. This gives the protein CASSRSGQPNEKLFF.

V and J are TRBV5-1 and TRBJ1-6; 11 nucleotides agree with TRBD1. Germline CDR1 is SGHRS and CDR2 is YFSETQ. V lost 4 bases, J lost 1 base, and 4 bases stayed unmatched. The CDR3 spans 17 residues. CDR3 in amino acids: CASSPGQGASYNSPLHF. CDR3 DNA sequence: TGCGCCAGCAGCCCTGGACAGGGGGCGTCCTATAATTCACCCCTCCACTTT.

The chain has TRBV7-8 and TRBJ2-3, with D tentatively TRBD1 (6 bases). Germline V gene data show CDR1 as SGHVS and CDR2 as FQNEAQ. The CDR3 sequence is 19 residues long. Trimming shortened V by 2 bases and J by 3 bases, and 24 bases separated the two germline ends. In DNA form, the CDR3 reads TGTGCCAGCAGCTTAACGTACGGGACACCCCCCGGCAGGACAGATACGCAGTATTTT. Encoded protein: CASSLTYGTPPGRTDTQYF. Together with reference TRBV7-8 and TRBJ2-3, the CDR3 gives the full variable domain: GAGVSQSPRYKVAKRGQDVALRCDPISGHVSLFWYQQALGQGPEFLTYFQNEAQLDKSGLPSDRFFAERPEGSVSTLKIQRTQQEDSAVYLCASSLTYGTPPGRTDTQYFGPGTRLTVL.

This clone was picked up one time. CDR3 sequence: CASSVLTGPQNTGELFF. In DNA form, the CDR3 reads TGTGCCAGCAGCGTACTGACAGGGCCCCAGAACACCGGGGAGCTGTTTTTT. The rearrangement links TRBV9 to TRBJ2-2; 7 positions match TRBD1. Per germline, CDR1 SGDLS and CDR2 YYNGEE. The V and J ends lost 1 base and 1 base, in that order; junction bases with no gene match: 7. This CDR3 region has 17 residues.

The chain uses TRBV5-1 and TRBJ1-1, with D tentatively TRBD1 (6 bases). This CDR3 is built from 14 residues. Trimming left V 6 bases short and J 0 bases short, with 12 bases between. The germline V gene has CDR1 SGHRS and CDR2 YFSETQ. The chain's CDR3 is CASTSGALNTEAFF. CDR3 nucleotide sequence: TGCGCCAGCACCTCGGGGGCTTTGAACACTGAAGCTTTCTTT.

In DNA form, the CDR3 reads TGTGCCAGCAGCTCTGGGACTAGCGGGGGGGCAGCTGTAGATGAGCAGTTCTTC. The encoded protein is CASSSGTSGGAAVDEQFF. The chain uses TRBV9 and TRBJ2-1, with 16 bases fitting TRBD2. Germline loops: CDR1 SGDLS, CDR2 YYNGEE. With 4 bases clipped from V and 8 bases from J, the junction kept 12 bases outside the gene matches. The CDR3 consists of 18 residues.

The DNA of the CDR3 is TGTGCCACCAGCACCCCGGGACAGTACGAGCAGTACTTC. This codes for CATSTPGQYEQYF. This chain links TRBV24-1 with TRBJ2-7; 7 positions match TRBD1. V lost 7 bases, J lost 4 bases, and 6 bases stayed unmatched. Germline V lookup: CDR1 KGHDR, CDR2 SFDVKD. The CDR3 totals 13 residues.

V and J are TRBV7-2 and TRBJ1-3; no clear D. Germline V gives CDR1 SGHTA, CDR2 FQGNSA. This CDR3 has 15 amino acids. V was clipped by 5 bases and J by 7 bases, with 18 bases between them. The CDR3 here is CASSIGPVRANTIYF. The CDR3 bases are TGTGCCAGCAGCATCGGACCAGTGCGTGCCAACACCATATATTTT.

The V call is TRBV24-1, the J call TRBJ1-1, with D unclear. The germline CDR1 and CDR2 sequences are KGHDR and SFDVKD. This CDR3 contains 12 residues. V dropped 7 bases and J dropped 1 base, with 6 bases sitting between them. The CDR3 reads CATRGGNTEAFF. CDR3 sequence (DNA): TGTGCCACCAGGGGAGGGAACACTGAAGCTTTCTTT.

The chain employs TRBV10-2 and TRBJ1-1; D unclear. From germline, CDR1 is WSHSY and CDR2 SAAADI. This CDR3 has 13 residues. The V and J ends lost 2 bases and 11 bases respectively, with 15 bases between them. CDR3 nucleotides: TGCGCCAGCAGTGAGAGCAGGCCTTTCATGGCTTTCTTT. Protein sequence: CASSESRPFMAFF.

Only a few counts were recorded for this clone. The CDR3 DNA sequence: TGCGCCAGCAGCTCACGTCCGGGGACAGCCGGGCAGCCCCAGCATTTT. This translates into CASSSRPGTAGQPQHF. V usage is TRBV4-1 and J usage is TRBJ1-5; 7 bases are a match to TRBD1. Trimming at V came to 5 bases and at J to 7 bases, leaving 14 bases not matched to a gene. CDR3 length: 16 amino acids. Per the germline V gene, CDR1 is MGHRA and CDR2 is YSYEKL.

This clone came up once. The genes are TRBV5-1 and TRBJ2-3, with a tentative D call TRBD2 (6 bases). With 1 base removed from V and 2 bases from J, the gap between germline ends came to 11 bases. The germline V gene encodes CDR1 SGHRS and CDR2 YFSETQ. The CDR3 runs to 15 residues. The CDR3 region is CASSLSPGVTDTQYF. DNA of the CDR3: TGCGCCAGCAGCTTGTCCCCGGGGGTCACAGATACGCAGTATTTT.

The genes are TRBV27 and TRBJ2-5; no reliable D call. Deletions cut 3 bases from V and 2 bases from J, with 7 bases between. The CDR3 contains 13 residues. The V gene's germline CDR1 is MNHEY and CDR2 SMNVEV (reference sequence). CDR3: CASSFRRQETQYF. Here the CDR3 DNA reads TGTGCCAGCAGTTTCCGGCGTCAAGAGACCCAGTACTTC.

The rearrangement links TRBV28 to TRBJ1-4, with 8 bases fitting TRBD1. With V trimmed by 4 bases and J by 7 bases, 23 bases remained unmatched. The CDR3 length is 20 residues. The germline CDR1 and CDR2 sequences are MDHEN and SYDVKM. The CDR3 here is CASSSRWTGRMYLTGEKLFF. CDR3 nucleotides: TGTGCCAGCAGTTCCCGTTGGACAGGGAGGATGTACTTAACGGGTGAAAAACTGTTTTTT.

The CDR3 region has the DNA TGTGCCAGCAGTCCGAGGCTCCCCGGGGAGACCCAGTACTTC. Amino acids: CASSPRLPGETQYF. The rearrangement joins TRBV2 to TRBJ2-5; no clear D gene. The V gene lost 5 bases and the J gene lost 5 bases, with 15 bases spanning the gap. Germline CDR1 is SNHLY and CDR2 is FYNNEI. The CDR3 runs 14 residues.

J is TRBJ2-1 and V is TRBV6-5; no clear D gene. Trimming took off 3 bases at V and 1 base at J, with 13 bases between the two ends. The CDR3 covers 16 residues. Germline V gene sequence: CDR1 MNHEY, CDR2 SVGAGI. CDR3 DNA: TGTGCCAGCAGTTATACCAGTGGACCGTCCTACAATGAGCAGTTCTTC. Protein sequence: CASSYTSGPSYNEQFF.

J is TRBJ2-7 and V is TRBV28; 8 nucleotides agree with TRBD1. V lost 2 bases and J lost 5; bases outside the gene matches: 11. This CDR3 is built from 16 residues. The germline CDR1 and CDR2 sequences are MDHEN and SYDVKM. CDR3 sequence: CASSLGGAGGENEQYF. DNA of the CDR3: TGTGCCAGCAGTTTAGGTGGGGCAGGGGGCGAGAACGAGCAGTACTTC.

This chain joins TRBV14 and TRBJ2-7; no clear D gene. The CDR3 totals 16 residues. V was cut by 1 base and J by 0 bases, with 13 bases left in between. Germline V gene sequence: CDR1 SGHDN, CDR2 FVKESK. In DNA form, the CDR3 reads TGTGCCAGCAGCCAAGGCCCCTTCCGGAGCTCCTACGAGCAGTACTTC. Translating gives CASSQGPFRSSYEQYF.

The chain is built from TRBV5-6 and TRBJ1-2; no clear D. Germline CDR1 and CDR2: SGHDT and YYEEEE. The CDR3 is 16 amino acids. Trimming cost V 0 bases and J 6 bases, with 18 bases left between them. The CDR3 region is CASSLGPGRRQHGYTF. DNA for the CDR3: TGTGCCAGCAGCTTGGGGCCTGGCAGGAGACAACATGGCTACACCTTC.

The V gene is TRBV5-1, the J gene TRBJ2-5; the match to TRBD1 covers 8 bases. The CDR3 runs 14 residues. J lost 5 bases, V lost 4 bases, and 7 bases had no gene match. The germline CDR1 and CDR2 sequences are SGHRS and YFSETQ. The chain's CDR3 is CASSPDRAGETQYF. DNA of the CDR3: TGCGCCAGCAGCCCGGACAGGGCTGGTGAGACCCAGTACTTC.

This chain links TRBV2 with TRBJ2-3; 12 nucleotides line up with TRBD2. The ends lost 5 bases at V and 4 bases at J; junction bases unmatched: 1. The CDR3 spans 14 residues. CDR1 and CDR2 (germline): SNHLY, FYNNEI. CDR3 coding DNA: TGTGCCAGCAGTCTAGCGGGAGGGCCAGATACGCAGTATTTT. Protein: CASSLAGGPDTQYF.

The rearrangement links TRBV21-1 to TRBJ2-3; the table's D call of TRBD1 was not tested on the DNA. TRBV21-1 is labeled a pseudogene. This CDR3 spans 15 amino acids. The CDR3 loop reads CASSRLSESTDTQYF. The CDR3 DNA is TGTGCCAGCAGCAGGTTGTCAGAATCCACAGATACGCAGTATTTT.

The chain combines TRBV28 with TRBJ1-4; TRBD1 might be the D (5 bases). The germline gives CDR1 MDHEN, CDR2 SYDVKM. Trimming cost V 5 bases and J 8 bases, with 12 bases left between them. The CDR3 totals 13 residues. CDR3 in DNA: TGTGCCAGCAGTGGCGGGGGTGGCGAAAAACTGTTTTTT. Translated: CASSGGGGEKLFF.